This T cell receptor (beta chain) appears in the sequencing data of a study of OX40 agonist ivuxolimab in advanced cancers. Study context: Partial responses were seen in three patients, one with hepatocellular carcinoma and two with cutaneous melanoma. Study results and caveats: Expanded clones belonging to CD8+ T cells outnumbered, on average, those of CD4+. Clonal expansion was seen in CD4+ and CD8+ blood T cells by week 6 at 0.1 to 3.0 mg/kg.

CDR3 length: 16 amino acids. From germline, CDR1 is LGHNA and CDR2 YSLEER. V dropped 4 bases and J dropped 0 bases, with 15 bases sitting between them. The data were produced by immunoSEQ multiplex PCR, yet TCRdb's version contains in-frame clones alone and is incomplete. The repertoire holds 80,000 to 95,000 clones, with around 84% as singletons. On this clone itself: Antigen unknown.

Systemic immunosuppression or autoimmune disease history was grounds to exclude patients. This TCR was sampled from an adult with an advanced solid tumor such as melanoma, head and neck, liver or kidney cancer. Specimen: CD4+ or CD8+ T cells sorted from blood, collected in a trial of the OX40 agonist ivuxolimab. The rearrangement uses TRBV4-3 and TRBJ1-1; D possibly corresponds to TRBD1 (6 bases). In DNA form, the CDR3 reads TGCGCCAGCAGCCCAGGGGCCGGAGCAGTGAACACTGAAGCTTTCTTT. This sequence encodes CASSPGAGAVNTEAFF.